This T cell receptor (beta chain) is from a study of CD8+ T cells in alopecia areata. V shed 1 base, J shed 5 bases, and the junction held 5 bases outside the gene matches. The germline gives CDR1 LGHNA, CDR2 YSLEER. This CDR3 is 15 amino acids long. Sample treatment: oral pan-JAK inhibitor, 5-10 mg twice daily. Isolated RNA was reverse transcribed into cDNA used as the sequencing template. Assay used: immunoSEQ multiplex PCR; TCRdb lists only in-frame clones, some missing. The sample yields some 88,000 clones, around 40% seen once. Sequenced here: CD8+ T cells sorted from blood, sampled at week 24, from a patient treated with tofacitinib. The origin of this receptor is a human donor with alopecia areata. This rearrangement joins TRBV4-3 to TRBJ2-7; TRBD2 matches at 10 bases. CDR3 in amino acids: CASSQGASGSDEQYF. As DNA, the CDR3 is TGCGCCAGCAGCCAAGGGGCTAGCGGGAGCGACGAGCAGTACTTC.